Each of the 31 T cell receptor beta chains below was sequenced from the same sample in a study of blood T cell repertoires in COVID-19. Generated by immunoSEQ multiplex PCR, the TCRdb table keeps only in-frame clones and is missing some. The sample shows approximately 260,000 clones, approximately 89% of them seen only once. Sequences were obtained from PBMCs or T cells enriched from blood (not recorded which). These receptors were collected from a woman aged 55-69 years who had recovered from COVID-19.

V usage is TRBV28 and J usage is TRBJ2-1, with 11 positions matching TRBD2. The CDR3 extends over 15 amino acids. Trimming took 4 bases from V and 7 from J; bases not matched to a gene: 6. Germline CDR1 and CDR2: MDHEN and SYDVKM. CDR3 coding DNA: TGTGCCAGCAGTTCAACTAGCGGGGGCGGGAATGAGCAGTTCTTC. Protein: CASSSTSGGGNEQFF. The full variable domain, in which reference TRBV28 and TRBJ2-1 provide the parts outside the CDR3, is DVKVTQSSRYLVKRTGEKVFLECVQDMDHENMFWYRQDPGLGLRLIYFSYDVKMKEKGDIPEGYSVSREKKERFSLILESASTNQTSMYLCASSSTSGGGNEQFFGPGTRLTVL.

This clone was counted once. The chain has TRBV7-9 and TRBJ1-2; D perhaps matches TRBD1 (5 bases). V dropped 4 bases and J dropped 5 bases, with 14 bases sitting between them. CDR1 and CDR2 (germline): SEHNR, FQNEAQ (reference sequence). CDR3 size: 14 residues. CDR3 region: CASSSVREGYGYTF. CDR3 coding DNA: TGTGCCAGCAGCTCCGTCAGGGAGGGTTATGGCTACACCTTC.

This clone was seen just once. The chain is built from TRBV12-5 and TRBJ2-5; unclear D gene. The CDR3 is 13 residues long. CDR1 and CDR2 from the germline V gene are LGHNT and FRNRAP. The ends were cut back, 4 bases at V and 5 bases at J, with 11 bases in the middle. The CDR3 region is CASGSRPFETQYF. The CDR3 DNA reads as TGTGCTAGTGGTTCGAGGCCATTTGAGACCCAGTACTTC.

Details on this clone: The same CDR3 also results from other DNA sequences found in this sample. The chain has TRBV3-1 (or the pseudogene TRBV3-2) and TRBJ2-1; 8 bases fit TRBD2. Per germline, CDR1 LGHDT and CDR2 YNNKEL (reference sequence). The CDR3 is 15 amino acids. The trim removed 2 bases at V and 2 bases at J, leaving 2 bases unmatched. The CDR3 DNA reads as TGTGCCAGCAGCCAAAGTAGCGGGACCTACAATGAGCAGTTCTTC. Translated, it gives CASSQSSGTYNEQFF.

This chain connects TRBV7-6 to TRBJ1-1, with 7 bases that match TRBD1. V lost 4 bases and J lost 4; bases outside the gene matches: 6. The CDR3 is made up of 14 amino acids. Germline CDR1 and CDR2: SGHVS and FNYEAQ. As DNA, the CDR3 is TGTGCCAGCAGCTCCTCGACAGGGCCCACTGAAGCTTTCTTT. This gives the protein CASSSSTGPTEAFF.

The CDR3 loop is CASYPGTGWAPLHF. The CDR3 nucleotides are TGTGCCAGCTACCCGGGGACAGGGTGGGCACCCCTCCACTTT. The chain has TRBV28 and TRBJ1-6; TRBD1 matches 9 bases. The CDR3 totals 14 residues. The germline V gene has CDR1 MDHEN and CDR2 SYDVKM. V shed 8 bases, J shed 11 bases, and the junction held 10 bases outside the gene matches. The variable domain in full, with the rest retrieved from reference TRBV28 and TRBJ1-6, is DVKVTQSSRYLVKRTGEKVFLECVQDMDHENMFWYRQDPGLGLRLIYFSYDVKMKEKGDIPEGYSVSREKKERFSLILESASTNQTSMYLCASYPGTGWAPLHFGNGTRLTVT.

The CDR3 DNA follows: TGTGCCAGCACCCAGAGACAGGGGCCTGCTGAAGCTTTCTTT. This codes for CASTQRQGPAEAFF. The V call is TRBV6-5, the J call TRBJ1-1; TRBD1 aligns across 8 bases. The CDR3 spans 14 residues. The germline CDR1 and CDR2 sequences are MNHEY and SVGAGI. The V and J ends lost 7 bases and 6 bases, in that order; junction bases with no gene match: 10.

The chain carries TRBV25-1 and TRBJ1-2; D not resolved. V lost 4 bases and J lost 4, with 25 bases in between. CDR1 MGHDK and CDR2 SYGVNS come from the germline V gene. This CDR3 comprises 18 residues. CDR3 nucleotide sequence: TGTGCCAGCAGTGTTCAAGGAGGCAGTGCTAAAGGCCCCTATGGCTACACCTTC. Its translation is CASSVQGGSAKGPYGYTF.

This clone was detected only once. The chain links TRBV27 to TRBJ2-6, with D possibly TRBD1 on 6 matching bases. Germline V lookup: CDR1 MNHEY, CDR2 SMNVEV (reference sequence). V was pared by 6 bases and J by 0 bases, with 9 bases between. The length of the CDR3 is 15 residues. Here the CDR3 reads CASSPQGSGANVLTF. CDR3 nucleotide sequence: TGTGCCAGCAGCCCACAGGGCTCTGGGGCCAACGTCCTGACTTTC.

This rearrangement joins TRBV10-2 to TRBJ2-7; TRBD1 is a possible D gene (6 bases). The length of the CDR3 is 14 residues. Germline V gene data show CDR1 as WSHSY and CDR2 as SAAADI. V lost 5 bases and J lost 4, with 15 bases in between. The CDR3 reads CASSSRGIVYEQYF. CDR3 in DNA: TGCGCCAGCAGTTCCAGGGGAATAGTATACGAGCAGTACTTC.

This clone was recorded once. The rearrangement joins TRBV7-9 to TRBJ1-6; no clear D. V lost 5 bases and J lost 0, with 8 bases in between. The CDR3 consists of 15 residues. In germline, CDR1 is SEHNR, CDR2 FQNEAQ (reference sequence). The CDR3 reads CASSVLSSYNSPLHF. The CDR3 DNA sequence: TGTGCCAGCAGCGTACTTAGCTCCTATAATTCACCCCTCCACTTT.

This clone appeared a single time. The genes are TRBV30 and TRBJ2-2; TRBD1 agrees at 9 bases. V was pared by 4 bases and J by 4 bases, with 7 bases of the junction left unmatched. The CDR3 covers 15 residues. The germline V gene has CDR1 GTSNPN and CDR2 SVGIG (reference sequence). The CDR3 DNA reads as TGTGCCTGGACTAAAAGGGACAGGGTCACCGGGGAGCTGTTTTTT. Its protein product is CAWTKRDRVTGELFF.

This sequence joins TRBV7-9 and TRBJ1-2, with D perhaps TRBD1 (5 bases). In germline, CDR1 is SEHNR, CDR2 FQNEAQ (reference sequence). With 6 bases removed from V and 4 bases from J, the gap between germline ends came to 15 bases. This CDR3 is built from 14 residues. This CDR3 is CASSSAGGTYGYTF. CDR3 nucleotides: TGTGCCAGCAGTTCTGCAGGCGGGACCTATGGCTACACCTTC. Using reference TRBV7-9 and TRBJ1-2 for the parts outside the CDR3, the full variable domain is DTGVSQNPRHKITKRGQNVTFRCDPISEHNRLYWYRQTLGQGPEFLTYFQNEAQLEKSRLLSDRFSAERPKGSFSTLEIQRTEQGDSAMYLCASSSAGGTYGYTFGSGTRLTVV.

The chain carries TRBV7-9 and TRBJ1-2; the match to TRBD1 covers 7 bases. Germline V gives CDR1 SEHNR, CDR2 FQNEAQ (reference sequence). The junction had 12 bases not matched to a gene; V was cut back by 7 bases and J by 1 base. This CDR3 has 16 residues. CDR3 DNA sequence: TGTGCCAGCACCTGGGGCGAGGGGGCTTATAACTATGGCTACACCTTC. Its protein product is CASTWGEGAYNYGYTF.

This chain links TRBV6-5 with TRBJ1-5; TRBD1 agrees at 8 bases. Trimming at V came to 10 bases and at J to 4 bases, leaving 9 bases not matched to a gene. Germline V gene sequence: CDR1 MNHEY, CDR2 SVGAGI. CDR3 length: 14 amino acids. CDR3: CAIPRDRSNQPQHF. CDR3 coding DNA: TGTGCCATCCCGAGGGACAGGTCAAATCAGCCCCAGCATTTT.

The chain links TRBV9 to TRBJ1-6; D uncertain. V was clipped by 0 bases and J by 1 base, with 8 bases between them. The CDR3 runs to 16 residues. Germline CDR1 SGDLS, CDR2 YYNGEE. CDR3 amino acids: CASSVDAGSYNSPLHF. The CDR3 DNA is TGTGCCAGCAGCGTAGATGCGGGATCCTATAATTCACCCCTCCACTTT.

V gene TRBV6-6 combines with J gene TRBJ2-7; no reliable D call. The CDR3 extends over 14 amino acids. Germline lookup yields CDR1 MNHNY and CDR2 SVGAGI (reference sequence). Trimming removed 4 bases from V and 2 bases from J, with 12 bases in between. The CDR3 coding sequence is TGTGCCAGCAGTTTGCGGAGAGGTCCCTACGAGCAGTACTTC. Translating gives CASSLRRGPYEQYF.

The CDR3 DNA follows: TGTGCCAGCAGCCACCATTCCAGGGGGGAGCAGTACTTC. Protein sequence: CASSHHSRGEQYF. The chain combines TRBV3-1 (or the pseudogene TRBV3-2) with TRBJ2-7; 7 nucleotides align to TRBD1. Trimming took 3 bases from V and 7 from J; bases not matched to a gene: 6. Per germline, CDR1 LGHDT and CDR2 YNNKEL (reference sequence). CDR3 length: 13 residues.

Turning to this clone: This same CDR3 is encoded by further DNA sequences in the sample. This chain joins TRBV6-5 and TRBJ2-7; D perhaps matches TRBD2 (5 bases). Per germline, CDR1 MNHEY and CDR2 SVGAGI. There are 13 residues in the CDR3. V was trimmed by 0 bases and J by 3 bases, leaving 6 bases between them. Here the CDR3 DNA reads TGTGCCAGCAGTTACTCTCGGGGCTACGAGCAGTACTTC. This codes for CASSYSRGYEQYF.

CDR3 DNA sequence: TGTGCCAGCAGTTTTCGAGACAATCAGCCCCAGCATTTT. Amino acid sequence: CASSFRDNQPQHF. This rearrangement joins TRBV27 to TRBJ1-5, with D unclear. Germline V CDR1 and CDR2: MNHEY, SMNVEV (reference sequence). Trimming cost V 3 bases and J 3 bases, with 6 bases left between them. The CDR3 loop spans 13 amino acids.

The CDR3 is CASSLEDTSDTQYF. For the CDR3, the DNA is TGCGCCAGCAGCCTTGAGGACACCTCAGATACGCAGTATTTT. V and J are TRBV5-1 and TRBJ2-3, with D perhaps TRBD1 (5 bases). CDR1 and CDR2 from the germline V gene are SGHRS and YFSETQ. V was clipped by 4 bases and J by 4 bases, with 13 bases between them. This CDR3 is 14 amino acids long.

The CDR3, as DNA: TGTGCCAGCAGTTACTCGCGGGAAGCCTATGGCTACACCTTC. It is translated as CASSYSREAYGYTF. V and J are TRBV6-5 and TRBJ1-2; D remains unclear. Germline CDR1 and CDR2: MNHEY and SVGAGI. The V and J ends lost 0 bases and 4 bases respectively, with 9 bases between them. The CDR3 is made up of 14 amino acids.

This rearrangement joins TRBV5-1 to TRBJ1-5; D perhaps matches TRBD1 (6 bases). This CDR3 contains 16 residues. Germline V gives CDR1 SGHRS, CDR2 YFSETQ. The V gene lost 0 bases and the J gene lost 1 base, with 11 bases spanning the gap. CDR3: CASSLEAGASNQPQHF. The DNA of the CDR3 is TGCGCCAGCAGCTTGGAGGCGGGGGCGAGCAATCAGCCCCAGCATTTT.

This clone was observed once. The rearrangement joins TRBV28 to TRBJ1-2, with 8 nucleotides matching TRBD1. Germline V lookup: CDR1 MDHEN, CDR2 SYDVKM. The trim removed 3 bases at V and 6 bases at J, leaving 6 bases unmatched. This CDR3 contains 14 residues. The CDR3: CASSLGRTGHGYTF. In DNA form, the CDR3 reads TGTGCCAGCAGTTTGGGAAGGACAGGGCATGGCTACACCTTC.

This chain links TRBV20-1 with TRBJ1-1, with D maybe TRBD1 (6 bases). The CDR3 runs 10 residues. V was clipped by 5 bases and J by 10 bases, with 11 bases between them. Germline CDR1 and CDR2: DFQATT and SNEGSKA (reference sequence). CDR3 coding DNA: TGCAGTGCTCAAGGGGGGGCAGCTTTCTTT. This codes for CSAQGGAAFF.

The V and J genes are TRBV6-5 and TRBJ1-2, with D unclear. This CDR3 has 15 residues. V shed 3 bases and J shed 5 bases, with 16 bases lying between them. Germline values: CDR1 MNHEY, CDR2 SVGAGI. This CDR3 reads CASSYRASGGYGYTF. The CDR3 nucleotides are TGTGCCAGCAGTTATCGGGCCTCGGGAGGTTATGGCTACACCTTC.

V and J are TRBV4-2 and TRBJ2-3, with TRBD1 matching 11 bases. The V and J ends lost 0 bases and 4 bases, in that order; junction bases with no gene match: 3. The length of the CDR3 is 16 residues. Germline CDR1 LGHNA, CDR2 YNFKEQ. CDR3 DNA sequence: TGTGCCAGCAGCCAAGAACGGACAGGGGGCGCAGATACGCAGTATTTT. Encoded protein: CASSQERTGGADTQYF.

The CDR3 protein is CASSSETGNTEAFF. The CDR3, as DNA: TGTGCCAGCAGTTCTGAGACAGGGAACACTGAAGCTTTCTTT. This chain links TRBV7-9 with TRBJ1-1; possibly TRBD1 for D (6 bases). Germline CDR1 is SEHNR and CDR2 is FQNEAQ (reference sequence). V gave up 6 bases and J gave up 1 base, with 12 bases separating them. The CDR3 has 14 amino acids.

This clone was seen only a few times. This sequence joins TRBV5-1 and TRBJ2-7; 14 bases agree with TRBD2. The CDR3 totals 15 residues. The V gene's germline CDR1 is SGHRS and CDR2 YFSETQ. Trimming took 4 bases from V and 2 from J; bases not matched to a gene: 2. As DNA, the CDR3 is TGCGCCAGCAGCATGGGACTAGCGGGGGCCTACGAGCAGTACTTC. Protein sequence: CASSMGLAGAYEQYF. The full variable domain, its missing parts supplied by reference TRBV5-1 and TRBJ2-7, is KAGVTQTPRYLIKTRGQQVTLSCSPISGHRSVSWYQQTPGQGLQFLFEYFSETQRNKGNFPGRFSGRQFSNSRSEMNVSTLELGDSALYLCASSMGLAGAYEQYFGPGTRLTVT.

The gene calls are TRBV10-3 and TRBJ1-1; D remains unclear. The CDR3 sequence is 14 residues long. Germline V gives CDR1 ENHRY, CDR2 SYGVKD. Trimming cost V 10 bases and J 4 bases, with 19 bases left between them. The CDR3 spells CATTREGLSTEAFF. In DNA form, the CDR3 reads TGTGCCACCACGCGGGAGGGATTAAGCACTGAAGCTTTCTTT.

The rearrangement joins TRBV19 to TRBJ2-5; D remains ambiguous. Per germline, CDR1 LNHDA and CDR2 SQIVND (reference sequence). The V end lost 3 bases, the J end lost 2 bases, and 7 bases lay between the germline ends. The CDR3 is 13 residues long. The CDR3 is CASSMSAQETQYF. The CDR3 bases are TGTGCCAGTAGTATGAGCGCTCAAGAGACCCAGTACTTC.